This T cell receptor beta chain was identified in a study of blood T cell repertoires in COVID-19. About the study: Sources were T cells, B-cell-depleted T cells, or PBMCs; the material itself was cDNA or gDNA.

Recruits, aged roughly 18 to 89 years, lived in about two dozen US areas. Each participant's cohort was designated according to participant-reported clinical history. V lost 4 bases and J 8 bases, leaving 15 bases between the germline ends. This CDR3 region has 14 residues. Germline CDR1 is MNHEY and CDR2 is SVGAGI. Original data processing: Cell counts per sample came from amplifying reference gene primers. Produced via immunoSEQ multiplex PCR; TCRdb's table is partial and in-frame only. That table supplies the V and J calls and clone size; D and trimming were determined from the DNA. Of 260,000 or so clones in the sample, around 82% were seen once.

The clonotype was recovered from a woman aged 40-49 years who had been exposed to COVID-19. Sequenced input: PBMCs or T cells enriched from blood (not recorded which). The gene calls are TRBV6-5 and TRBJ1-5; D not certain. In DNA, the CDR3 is TGTGCCAGCAGTTCGGGGTTGGGGTGGGAGCCCCAGCATTTT. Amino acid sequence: CASSSGLGWEPQHF.